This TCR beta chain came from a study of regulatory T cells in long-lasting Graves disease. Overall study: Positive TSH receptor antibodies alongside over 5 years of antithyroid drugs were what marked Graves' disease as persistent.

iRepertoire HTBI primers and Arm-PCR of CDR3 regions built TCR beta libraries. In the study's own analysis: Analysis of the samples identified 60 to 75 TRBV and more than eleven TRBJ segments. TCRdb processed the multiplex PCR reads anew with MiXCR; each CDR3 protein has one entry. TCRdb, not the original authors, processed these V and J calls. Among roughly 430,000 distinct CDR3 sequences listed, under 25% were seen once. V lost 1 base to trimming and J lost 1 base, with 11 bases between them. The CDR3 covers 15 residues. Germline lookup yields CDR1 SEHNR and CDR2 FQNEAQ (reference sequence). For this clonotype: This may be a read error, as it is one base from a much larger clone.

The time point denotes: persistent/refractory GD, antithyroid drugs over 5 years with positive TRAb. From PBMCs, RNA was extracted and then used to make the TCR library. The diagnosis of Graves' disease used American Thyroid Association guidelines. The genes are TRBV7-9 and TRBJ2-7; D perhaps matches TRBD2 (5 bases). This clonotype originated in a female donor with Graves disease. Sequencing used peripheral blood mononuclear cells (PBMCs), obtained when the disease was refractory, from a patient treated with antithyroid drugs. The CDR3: CASSLERTASYEQYF. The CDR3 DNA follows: TGTGCCAGCAGCTTAGAGCGGACTGCTTCCTACGAGCAGTACTTC. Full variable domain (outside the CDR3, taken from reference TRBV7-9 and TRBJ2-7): DTGVSQNPRHKITKRGQNVTFRCDPISEHNRLYWYRQTLGQGPEFLTYFQNEAQLEKSRLLSDRFSAERPKGSFSTLEIQRTEQGDSAMYLCASSLERTASYEQYFGPGTRLTVT.